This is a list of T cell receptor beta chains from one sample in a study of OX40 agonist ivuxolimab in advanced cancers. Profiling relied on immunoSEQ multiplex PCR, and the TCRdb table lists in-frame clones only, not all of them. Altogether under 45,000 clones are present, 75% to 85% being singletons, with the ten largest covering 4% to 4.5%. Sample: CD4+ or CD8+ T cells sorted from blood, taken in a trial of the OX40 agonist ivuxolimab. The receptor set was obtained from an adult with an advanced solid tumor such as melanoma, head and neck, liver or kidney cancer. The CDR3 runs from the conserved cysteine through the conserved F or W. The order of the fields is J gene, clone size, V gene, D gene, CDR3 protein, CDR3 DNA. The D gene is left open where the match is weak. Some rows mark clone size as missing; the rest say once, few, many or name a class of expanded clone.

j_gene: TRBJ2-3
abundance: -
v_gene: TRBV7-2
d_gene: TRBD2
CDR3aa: CASSSGLAGARDTQYF
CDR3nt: TGTGCCAGCAGCTCCGGACTAGCGGGAGCTAGAGATACGCAGTATTTT

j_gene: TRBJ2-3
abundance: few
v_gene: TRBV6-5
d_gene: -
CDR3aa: CASRSVGLTDTQYF
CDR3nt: TGTGCCAGCAGGTCTGTGGGGTTGACAGATACGCAGTATTTT

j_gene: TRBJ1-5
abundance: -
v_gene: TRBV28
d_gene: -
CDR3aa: CASSPGWGGQGNQPQHF
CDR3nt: TGTGCCAGCAGTCCTGGATGGGGGGGGCAGGGCAATCAGCCCCAGCATTTT

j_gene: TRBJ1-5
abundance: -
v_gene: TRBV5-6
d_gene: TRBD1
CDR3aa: CASSVTGGSNQPQHF
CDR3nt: TGTGCCAGCAGCGTAACAGGGGGAAGCAATCAGCCCCAGCATTTT

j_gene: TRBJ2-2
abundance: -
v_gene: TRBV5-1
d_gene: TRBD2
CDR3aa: CASRLAGVPPTGELFF
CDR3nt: TGCGCCAGCAGGCTAGCGGGGGTACCTCCCACCGGGGAGCTGTTTTTT

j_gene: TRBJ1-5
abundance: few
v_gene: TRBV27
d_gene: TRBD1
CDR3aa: CASSSGQGVGQPQHF
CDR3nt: TGTGCCAGCAGCTCTGGACAGGGGGTAGGGCAGCCCCAGCATTTT

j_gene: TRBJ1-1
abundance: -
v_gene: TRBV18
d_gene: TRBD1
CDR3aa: CASSAGQGSTEAFF
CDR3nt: TGTGCCAGCTCAGCAGGACAGGGTAGCACTGAAGCTTTCTTT

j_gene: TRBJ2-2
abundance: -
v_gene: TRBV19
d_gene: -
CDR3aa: CASSPNIGNTGELFF
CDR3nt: TGTGCCAGTAGCCCAAATATCGGGAACACCGGGGAGCTGTTTTTT

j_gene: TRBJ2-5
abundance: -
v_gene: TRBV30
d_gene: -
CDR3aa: CAWELGGRSGTQYF
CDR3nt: TGTGCCTGGGAGTTAGGGGGGCGGTCTGGGACCCAGTACTTC

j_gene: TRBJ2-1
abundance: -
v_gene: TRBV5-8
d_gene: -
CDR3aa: CASSSGSRRASYNEQFF
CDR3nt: TGTGCCAGCAGCTCCGGCTCTAGGAGGGCCTCCTACAATGAGCAGTTCTTC

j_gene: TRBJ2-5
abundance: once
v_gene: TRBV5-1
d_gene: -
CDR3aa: CASSLSASQETQYF
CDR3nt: TGCGCCAGCAGCTTGTCGGCGTCCCAAGAGACCCAGTACTTC

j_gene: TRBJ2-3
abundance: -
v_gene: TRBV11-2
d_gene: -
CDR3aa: CASSLKGDTQYF
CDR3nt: TGTGCCAGCAGCTTAAAGGGAGATACGCAGTATTTT

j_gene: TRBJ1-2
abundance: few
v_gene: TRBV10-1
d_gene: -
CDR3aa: CASSESGQPYGYTF
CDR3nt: TGCGCCAGCAGTGAGTCCGGACAACCCTATGGCTACACCTTC

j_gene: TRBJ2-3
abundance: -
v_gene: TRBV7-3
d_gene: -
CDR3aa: CASSLNGGPASDTQYF
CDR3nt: TGTGCCAGCAGCTTAAACGGGGGGCCCGCCAGTGATACGCAGTATTTT

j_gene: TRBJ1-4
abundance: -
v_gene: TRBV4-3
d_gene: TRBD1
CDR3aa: CASSPAGTGNEKLFF
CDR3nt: TGCGCCAGCAGTCCGGCCGGGACAGGGAACGAAAAACTGTTTTTT

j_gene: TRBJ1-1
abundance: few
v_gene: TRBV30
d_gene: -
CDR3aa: CAWSLDKNTEAFF
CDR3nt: TGTGCCTGGAGTCTGGACAAGAACACTGAAGCTTTCTTT

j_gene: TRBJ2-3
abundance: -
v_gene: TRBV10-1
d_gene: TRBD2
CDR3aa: CASSRTSGHPTNTDTQYF
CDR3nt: TGCGCCAGCAGCCGGACTAGCGGGCACCCTACCAACACAGATACGCAGTATTTT

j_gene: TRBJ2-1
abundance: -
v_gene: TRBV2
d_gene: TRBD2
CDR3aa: CASSEYEGGGYNEQFF
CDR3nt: TGTGCCAGCAGTGAATATGAAGGCGGGGGCTACAATGAGCAGTTCTTC

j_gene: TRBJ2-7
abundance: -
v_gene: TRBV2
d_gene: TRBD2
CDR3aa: CATTSGEKYEQYF
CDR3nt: TGTGCCACTACTAGCGGGGAGAAGTACGAGCAGTACTTC

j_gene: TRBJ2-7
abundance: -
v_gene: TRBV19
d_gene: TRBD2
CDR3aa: CASNSRGSGSYEQYF
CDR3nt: TGTGCCAGTAACAGTCGCGGGAGTGGTTCCTACGAGCAGTACTTC

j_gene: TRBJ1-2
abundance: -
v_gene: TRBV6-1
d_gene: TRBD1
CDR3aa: CASSEAGQGSGYTF
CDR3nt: TGTGCCAGCAGTGAAGCTGGACAGGGTTCTGGCTACACCTTC

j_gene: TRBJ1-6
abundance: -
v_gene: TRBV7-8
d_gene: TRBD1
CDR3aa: CASSADRSSYNSPLHF
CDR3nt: TGTGCCAGCAGCGCGGACAGGAGCTCCTATAATTCACCCCTCCACTTT

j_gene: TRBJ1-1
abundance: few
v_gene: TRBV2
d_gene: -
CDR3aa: CASSGEGNTEAFF
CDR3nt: TGTGCCAGCAGTGGGGAGGGGAACACTGAAGCTTTCTTT

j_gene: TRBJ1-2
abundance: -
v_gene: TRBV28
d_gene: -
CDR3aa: CASRPSTVYGYTF
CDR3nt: TGTGCCAGCAGACCCTCGACAGTGTATGGCTACACCTTC

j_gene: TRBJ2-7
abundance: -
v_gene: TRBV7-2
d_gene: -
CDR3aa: CASSFTLGAGAPSEPYF
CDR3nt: TGTGCCAGCAGCTTTACCCTGGGGGCGGGGGCACCTTCGGAACCGTACTTC

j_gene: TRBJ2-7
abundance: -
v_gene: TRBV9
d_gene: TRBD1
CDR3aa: CASSVSTGREQYF
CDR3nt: TGTGCCAGCAGCGTCTCGACAGGGCGCGAGCAGTACTTC

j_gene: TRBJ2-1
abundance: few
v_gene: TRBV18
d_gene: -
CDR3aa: CASSPPPGGHEQFF
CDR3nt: TGTGCCAGCTCACCTCCACCAGGGGGGCATGAGCAGTTCTTC

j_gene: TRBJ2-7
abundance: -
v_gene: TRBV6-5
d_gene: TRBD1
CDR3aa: CASSYGTGQEQYF
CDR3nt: TGTGCCAGCAGTTACGGGACAGGGCAAGAGCAGTACTTC

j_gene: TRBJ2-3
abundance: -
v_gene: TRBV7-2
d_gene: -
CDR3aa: CASSSGPRDTQYF
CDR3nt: TGTGCCAGCAGCTCCGGCCCGCGGGATACGCAGTATTTT

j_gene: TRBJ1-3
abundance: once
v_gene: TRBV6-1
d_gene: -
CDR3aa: CATGHGGNTIYF
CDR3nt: TGTGCCACCGGACACGGCGGAAACACCATATATTTT

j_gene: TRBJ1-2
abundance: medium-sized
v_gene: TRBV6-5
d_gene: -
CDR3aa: CASRAETTLGGYTF
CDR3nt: TGTGCCAGCCGGGCGGAAACAACATTGGGAGGCTACACCTTC

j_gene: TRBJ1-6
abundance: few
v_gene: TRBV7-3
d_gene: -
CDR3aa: CASSSKPGYSPLHF
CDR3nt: TGTGCCAGCAGCTCGAAGCCGGGGTATTCACCCCTCCACTTT

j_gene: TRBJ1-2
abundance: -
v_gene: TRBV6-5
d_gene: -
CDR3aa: CASSLSGGNYGYTF
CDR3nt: TGTGCCAGCAGTTTGTCGGGGGGCAACTATGGCTACACCTTC

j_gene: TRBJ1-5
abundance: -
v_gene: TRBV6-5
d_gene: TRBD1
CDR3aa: CASSTGTGTDQPQHF
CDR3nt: TGTGCCAGCAGTACGGGGACAGGGACGGATCAGCCCCAGCATTTT

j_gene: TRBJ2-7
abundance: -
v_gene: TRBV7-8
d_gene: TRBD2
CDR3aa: CASSLVAGGGYEQYF
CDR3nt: TGTGCCAGCAGCTTAGTAGCGGGCGGGGGCTACGAGCAGTACTTC

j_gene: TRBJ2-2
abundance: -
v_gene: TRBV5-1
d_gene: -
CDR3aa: CASSRRNSGGTGELFF
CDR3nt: TGCGCCAGCAGTAGAAGGAATAGTGGGGGCACCGGGGAGCTGTTTTTT

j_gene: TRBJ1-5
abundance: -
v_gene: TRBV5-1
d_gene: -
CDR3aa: CASSLEGRNQPQHF
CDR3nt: TGCGCCAGCAGCTTGGAAGGTCGTAATCAGCCCCAGCATTTT

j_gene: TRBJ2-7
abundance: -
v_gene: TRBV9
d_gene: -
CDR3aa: CASSLSGSRWNGEQYF
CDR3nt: TGTGCCAGCAGCCTCTCCGGAAGCAGGTGGAATGGCGAGCAGTACTTC

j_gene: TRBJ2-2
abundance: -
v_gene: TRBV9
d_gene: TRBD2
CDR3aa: CASSVLAGEPNTGELFF
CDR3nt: TGTGCCAGCAGCGTACTAGCGGGAGAACCGAACACCGGGGAGCTGTTTTTT

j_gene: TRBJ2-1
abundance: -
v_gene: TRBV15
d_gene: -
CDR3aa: CATSRDVLAHYNEQFF
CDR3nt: TGTGCCACCAGCAGAGATGTTCTAGCGCACTACAATGAGCAGTTCTTC

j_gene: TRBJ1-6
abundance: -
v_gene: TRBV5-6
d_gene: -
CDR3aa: CASSLRQASSYNSPLHF
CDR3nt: TGTGCCAGCAGCTTGCGACAGGCGAGCTCCTATAATTCACCCCTCCACTTT

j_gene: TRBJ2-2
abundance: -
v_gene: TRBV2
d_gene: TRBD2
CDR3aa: CASSGTSGAGGELFF
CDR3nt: TGTGCCAGCAGTGGGACTAGCGGGGCAGGGGGGGAGCTGTTTTTT

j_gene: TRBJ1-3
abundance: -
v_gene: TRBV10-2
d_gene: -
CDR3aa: CASLSVGGTIYF
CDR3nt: TGCGCCAGCCTGTCGGTGGGGGGCACCATATATTTT

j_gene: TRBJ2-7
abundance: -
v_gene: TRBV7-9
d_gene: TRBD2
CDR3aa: CASSFRGGSSYEQYF
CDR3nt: TGTGCCAGCAGCTTTAGGGGCGGGAGCTCCTACGAGCAGTACTTC

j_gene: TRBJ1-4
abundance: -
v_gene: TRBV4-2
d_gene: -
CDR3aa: CASSETGIGEKLFF
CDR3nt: TGTGCCAGCAGCGAAACAGGGATAGGTGAAAAACTGTTTTTT

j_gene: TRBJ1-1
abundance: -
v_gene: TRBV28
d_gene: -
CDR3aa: CASSRRDNTEAFF
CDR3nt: TGTGCCAGCAGTCGACGGGATAACACTGAAGCTTTCTTT

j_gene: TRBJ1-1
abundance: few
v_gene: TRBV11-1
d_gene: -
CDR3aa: CASSLGRLRATEAFF
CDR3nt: TGTGCCAGCAGCTTAGGAAGGTTGAGGGCCACTGAAGCTTTCTTT

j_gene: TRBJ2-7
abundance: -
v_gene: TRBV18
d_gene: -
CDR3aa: CASSPPGRTYEQYF
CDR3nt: TGTGCCAGCTCACCACCGGGGCGGACCTACGAGCAGTACTTC

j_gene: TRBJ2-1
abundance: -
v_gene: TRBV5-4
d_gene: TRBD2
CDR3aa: CASSLGSGGYNEQFF
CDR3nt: TGTGCCAGCAGCTTGGGTAGCGGGGGCTACAATGAGCAGTTCTTC

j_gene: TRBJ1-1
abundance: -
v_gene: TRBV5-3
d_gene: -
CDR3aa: CARSLELDPVKAFF
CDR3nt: TGTGCCAGAAGCTTGGAGCTGGACCCAGTGAAAGCTTTCTTT

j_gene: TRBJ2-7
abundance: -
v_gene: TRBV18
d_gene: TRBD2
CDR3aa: CASSPPGLAGYEQYF
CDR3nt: TGTGCCAGCTCACCACCCGGACTAGCGGGATACGAGCAGTACTTC